The 17 T cell receptor beta chains given below trace back to one sample, sequenced in a study of blood T cell repertoires in COVID-19. Repertoires were generated with immunoSEQ multiplex PCR, while TCRdb's copy carries only in-frame clones and drops some. The table includes about 140,000 clones, roughly 81% detected once. The sample taken for sequencing was PBMCs or T cells enriched from blood (not recorded which). The receptors originated from a woman aged 45-60 years with acute COVID-19.

This chain joins TRBV4-3 and TRBJ2-7; no definite D call. The CDR3 is 15 amino acids. From germline, CDR1 is LGHNA and CDR2 YSLEER. V was cut by 0 bases and J by 3 bases, with 12 bases left in between. CDR3 sequence (DNA): TGCGCCAGCAGCCAAGATCTGGCAGTTTTCTACGAGCAGTACTTC. Amino acids: CASSQDLAVFYEQYF.

The rearrangement links TRBV20-1 to TRBJ1-5; unclear D gene. This CDR3 is 12 amino acids long. V lost 3 bases and J 4 bases, leaving 7 bases between the germline ends. Germline-derived CDR1 and CDR2 are DFQATT and SNEGSKA (reference sequence). For the CDR3, the DNA is TGCAGTGCTAGTAACAGTAATCAGCCCCAGCATTTT. This encodes CSASNSNQPQHF.

The chain links TRBV6-2 or TRBV6-3 to TRBJ2-1; TRBD2 matches 13 bases. This CDR3 contains 17 residues. CDR1 MNHEY and CDR2 SVGEGT come from the germline V gene. With V trimmed by 6 bases and J by 5 bases, 10 bases remained unmatched. The CDR3 sequence: CASSRTDGLAGDNEQFF. As DNA, the CDR3 is TGTGCCAGCAGCAGAACCGATGGACTAGCGGGAGACAATGAGCAGTTCTTC.

The J gene is TRBJ2-1, the V gene TRBV24-1; 11 positions agree with TRBD2. The CDR3 covers 20 residues. With 3 bases clipped from V and 4 bases from J, the junction kept 16 bases outside the gene matches. The V gene's germline CDR1 is KGHDR and CDR2 SFDVKD. CDR3 nucleotides: TGTGCCACCAGTGATGGACGAGGGGGGCTAGCGGGAGGTTATTACAATGAGCAGTTCTTC. Amino acid sequence: CATSDGRGGLAGGYYNEQFF.

The table lists this clone with a few counts. The V and J genes are TRBV9 and TRBJ2-1; 7 bases fit TRBD2. The germline V gene encodes CDR1 SGDLS and CDR2 YYNGEE. V gave up 1 base and J gave up 0 bases; unmatched junction bases: 1. This CDR3 is 15 amino acids long. The CDR3 nucleotides are TGTGCCAGCAGCGTACTAGCGGACTCCTACAATGAGCAGTTCTTC. This gives the protein CASSVLADSYNEQFF.

The chain has TRBV7-3 and TRBJ2-2, with 7 bases matching TRBD2. The CDR3 is 16 amino acids. The germline gives CDR1 SGHTA, CDR2 FQGTGA. J gave up 6 bases and V 5 bases, and 12 bases lay outside the gene matches. CDR3 nucleotides: TGTGCCAGCAGCGCAAAGGGGCGGGAGAAGGCCGGGGAGCTGTTTTTT. Amino acids: CASSAKGREKAGELFF.

The CDR3 here is CASSGGTGLRTDTQYF. Here the CDR3 DNA reads TGTGCCAGCAGCGGCGGGACAGGCCTACGCACAGATACGCAGTATTTT. The chain employs TRBV7-6 and TRBJ2-3; TRBD1 aligns across 8 bases. The V segment lost 5 bases and the J segment 1 base; nucleotides outside the gene matches: 8. Germline CDR1 SGHVS, CDR2 FNYEAQ. The CDR3 loop spans 16 amino acids.

This rearrangement joins TRBV9 to TRBJ2-3; D remains ambiguous. The length of the CDR3 is 15 residues. The V end lost 0 bases, the J end lost 2 bases, and 10 bases lay between the germline ends. Germline CDR1 reads SGDLS; CDR2 reads YYNGEE. CDR3 region: CASSVGSGITDTQYF. In DNA, the CDR3 is TGTGCCAGCAGCGTAGGATCAGGAATCACAGATACGCAGTATTTT.

The chain has TRBV5-1 and TRBJ2-1; possibly TRBD1 for D (7 bases). This CDR3 comprises 15 residues. Germline values: CDR1 SGHRS, CDR2 YFSETQ. V lost 0 bases, J lost 8 bases, and 15 bases lay in between. CDR3 sequence (DNA): TGCGCCAGCAGCTTGGAGGGGGCGGGATTAGATGAGCAGTTCTTC. Protein product: CASSLEGAGLDEQFF.

J is TRBJ1-4 and V is TRBV18; D unresolved. The V gene lost 3 bases and the J gene lost 0 bases, with 2 bases spanning the gap. The CDR3 is 13 residues long. Germline CDR1 reads KGHSH; CDR2 reads LQKENI. CDR3 in amino acids: CASSPSTNEKLFF. CDR3 nucleotides: TGTGCCAGCTCACCCTCAACTAATGAAAAACTGTTTTTT. Supplemented by reference TRBV18 and TRBJ1-4, the full variable domain reads NAGVMQNPRHLVRRRGQEARLRCSPMKGHSHVYWYRQLPEEGLKFMVYLQKENIIDESGMPKERFSAEFPKEGPSILRIQQVVRGDSAAYFCASSPSTNEKLFFGSGTQLSVL.

This chain connects TRBV6-6 to TRBJ2-2, with no clear D. Germline assignment: CDR1 MNHNY and CDR2 SVGAGI (reference sequence). Trimming left V 8 bases short and J 5 bases short, with 15 bases between. The CDR3 totals 14 residues. CDR3 DNA sequence: TGTGCCAGCCTCCGAACTCGCCGGACCGGGGAGCTGTTTTTT. Translated, it gives CASLRTRRTGELFF.

This clone was observed a single time. The chain combines TRBV7-6 with TRBJ2-7, with 9 nucleotides matching TRBD2. The CDR3 consists of 15 residues. Trimming took 1 base from V and 2 from J; bases not matched to a gene: 3. Germline CDR1 reads SGHVS; CDR2 reads FNYEAQ. CDR3 region: CASSLGLAGPYEQYF. DNA for the CDR3: TGTGCCAGCAGCTTAGGCCTAGCGGGACCCTACGAGCAGTACTTC.

This chain connects TRBV5-1 to TRBJ2-1; tentative D call: TRBD2 (6 bases). Germline lookup yields CDR1 SGHRS and CDR2 YFSETQ. The CDR3 extends over 15 amino acids. V shed 1 base and J shed 9 bases, with 17 bases lying between them. The CDR3: CASSLSGGGEGEQFF. CDR3 nucleotides: TGCGCCAGCAGCTTGAGTGGGGGAGGAGAGGGTGAGCAGTTCTTC.

The table lists this clone with a count of one. This sequence joins TRBV7-8 and TRBJ2-6, with D possibly being TRBD1 (6 bases). Trimming pared 1 base from V and 4 bases from J, leaving 17 bases between. The CDR3 runs to 18 residues. Germline lookup yields CDR1 SGHVS and CDR2 FQNEAQ. The CDR3 sequence: CASSLGGLWDTGANVLTF. CDR3 coding DNA: TGTGCCAGCAGCTTAGGGGGGTTGTGGGACACCGGGGCCAACGTCCTGACTTTC.

V usage is TRBV19 and J usage is TRBJ2-3; TRBD2 matches at 16 bases. Germline trimming cut 1 base from V and 2 bases from J; bases unmatched to any gene: 9. Germline assignment: CDR1 LNHDA and CDR2 SQIVND (reference sequence). This CDR3 has 20 amino acids. The CDR3 bases are TGTGCCAGTAGTATAGCGGGACTAGCGGGAGGGCCGGAGACCACAGATACGCAGTATTTT. Translation gives CASSIAGLAGGPETTDTQYF.

The chain links TRBV10-3 to TRBJ1-5; 9 bases line up with TRBD1. The CDR3 covers 17 residues. Losses at the gene ends were 0 bases for V and 4 bases for J; bases not matched to a gene: 7. Germline assignment: CDR1 ENHRY and CDR2 SYGVKD. The CDR3 spells CAISESIIGTGNQPQHF. The CDR3 region has the DNA TGTGCCATCAGTGAGTCGATTATAGGGACAGGGAATCAGCCCCAGCATTTT.

This clone has more than one count but fewer than ten. V and J are TRBV19 and TRBJ2-7; a possible D gene is TRBD1 (6 bases). The CDR3 has 15 residues. Germline V gene data show CDR1 as LNHDA and CDR2 as SQIVND (reference sequence). Trimming shortened V by 8 bases and J by 2 bases, and 19 bases separated the two germline ends. The CDR3: CASAHLDSQAYEQYF. In DNA form, the CDR3 reads TGTGCCAGTGCCCATTTGGACAGTCAGGCCTACGAGCAGTACTTC. Full variable domain (missing parts from reference TRBV19 and TRBJ2-7): DGGITQSPKYLFRKEGQNVTLSCEQNLNHDAMYWYRQDPGQGLRLIYYSQIVNDFQKGDIAEGYSVSREKKESFPLTVTSAQKNPTAFYLCASAHLDSQAYEQYFGPGTRLTVT.